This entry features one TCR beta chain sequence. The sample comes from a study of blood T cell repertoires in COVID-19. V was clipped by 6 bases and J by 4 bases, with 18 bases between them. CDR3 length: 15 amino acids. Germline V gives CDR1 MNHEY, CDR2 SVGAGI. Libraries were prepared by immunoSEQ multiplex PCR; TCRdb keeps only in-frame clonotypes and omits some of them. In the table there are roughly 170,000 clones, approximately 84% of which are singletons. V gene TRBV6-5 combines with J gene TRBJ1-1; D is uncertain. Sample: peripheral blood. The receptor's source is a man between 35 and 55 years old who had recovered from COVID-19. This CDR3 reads CASSLGPGVGTEAFF. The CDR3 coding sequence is TGTGCCAGCAGCCTTGGCCCGGGAGTAGGCACTGAAGCTTTCTTT.